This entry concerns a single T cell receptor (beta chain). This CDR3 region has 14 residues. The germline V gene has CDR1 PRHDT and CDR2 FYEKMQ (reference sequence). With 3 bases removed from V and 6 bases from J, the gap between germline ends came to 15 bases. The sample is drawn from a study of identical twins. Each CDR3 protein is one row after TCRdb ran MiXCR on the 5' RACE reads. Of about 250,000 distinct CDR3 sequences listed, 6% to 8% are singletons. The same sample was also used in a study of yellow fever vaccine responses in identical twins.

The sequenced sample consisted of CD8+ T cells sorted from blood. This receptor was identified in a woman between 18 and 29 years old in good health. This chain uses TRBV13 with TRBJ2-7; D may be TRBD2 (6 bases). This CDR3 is CASSLGTPEPEQYF. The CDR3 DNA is TGTGCCAGCAGCTTGGGGACTCCGGAGCCCGAGCAGTACTTC.